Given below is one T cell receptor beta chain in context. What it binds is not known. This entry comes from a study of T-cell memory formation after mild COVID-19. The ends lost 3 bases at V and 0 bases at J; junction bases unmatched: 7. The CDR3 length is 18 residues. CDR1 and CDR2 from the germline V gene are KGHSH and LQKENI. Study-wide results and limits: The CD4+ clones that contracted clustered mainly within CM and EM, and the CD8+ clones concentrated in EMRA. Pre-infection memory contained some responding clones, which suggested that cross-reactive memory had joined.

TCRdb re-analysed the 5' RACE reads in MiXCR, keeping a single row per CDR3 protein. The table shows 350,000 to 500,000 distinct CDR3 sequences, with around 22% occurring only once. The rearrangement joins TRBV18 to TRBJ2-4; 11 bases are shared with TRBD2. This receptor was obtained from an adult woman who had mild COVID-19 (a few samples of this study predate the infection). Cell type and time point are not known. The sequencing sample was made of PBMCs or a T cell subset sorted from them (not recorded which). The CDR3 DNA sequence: TGTGCCAGCTCACCGACCTCGACTAGCGGGGTAGCCAAAAACATTCAGTACTTC. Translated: CASSPTSTSGVAKNIQYF.